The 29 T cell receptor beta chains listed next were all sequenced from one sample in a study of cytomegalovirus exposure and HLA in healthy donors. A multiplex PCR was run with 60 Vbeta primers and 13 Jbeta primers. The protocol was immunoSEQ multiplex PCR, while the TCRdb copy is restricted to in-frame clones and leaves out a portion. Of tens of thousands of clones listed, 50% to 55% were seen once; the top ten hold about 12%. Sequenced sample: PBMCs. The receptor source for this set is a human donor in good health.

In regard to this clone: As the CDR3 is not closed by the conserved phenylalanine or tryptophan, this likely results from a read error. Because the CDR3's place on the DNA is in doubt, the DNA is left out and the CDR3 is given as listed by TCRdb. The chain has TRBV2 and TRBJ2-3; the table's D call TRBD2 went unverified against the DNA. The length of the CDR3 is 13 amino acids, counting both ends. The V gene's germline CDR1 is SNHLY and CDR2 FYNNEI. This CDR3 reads CASSVAGSSRLRA.

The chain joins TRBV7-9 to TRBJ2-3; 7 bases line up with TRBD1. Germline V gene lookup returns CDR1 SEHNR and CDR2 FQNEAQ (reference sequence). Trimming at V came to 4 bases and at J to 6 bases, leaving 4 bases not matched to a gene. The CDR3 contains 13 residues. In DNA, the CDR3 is TGTGCCAGCAGCTCCCCGACAGGGGATACGCAGTATTTT. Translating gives CASSSPTGDTQYF. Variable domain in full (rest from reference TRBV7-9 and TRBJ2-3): DTGVSQNPRHKITKRGQNVTFRCDPISEHNRLYWYRQTLGQGPEFLTYFQNEAQLEKSRLLSDRFSAERPKGSFSTLEIQRTEQGDSAMYLCASSSPTGDTQYFGPGTRLTVL.

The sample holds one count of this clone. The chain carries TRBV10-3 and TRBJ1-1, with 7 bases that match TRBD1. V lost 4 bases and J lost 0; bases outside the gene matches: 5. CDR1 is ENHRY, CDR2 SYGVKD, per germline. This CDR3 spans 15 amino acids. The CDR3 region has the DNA TGTGCCATCAGTGCAGGGACAGCCATGAACACTGAAGCTTTCTTT. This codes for CAISAGTAMNTEAFF.

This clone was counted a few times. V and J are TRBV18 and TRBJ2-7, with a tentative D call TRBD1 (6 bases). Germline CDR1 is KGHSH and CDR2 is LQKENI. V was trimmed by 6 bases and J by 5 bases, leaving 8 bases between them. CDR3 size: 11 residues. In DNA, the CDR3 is TGTGCCAGCTCCCGACAGGACGAGCAGTACTTC. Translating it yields CASSRQDEQYF.

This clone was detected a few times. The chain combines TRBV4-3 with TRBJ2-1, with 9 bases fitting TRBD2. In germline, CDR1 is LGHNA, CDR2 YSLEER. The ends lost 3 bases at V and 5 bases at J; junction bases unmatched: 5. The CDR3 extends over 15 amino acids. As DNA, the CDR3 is TGCGCCAGCAGCCACGAGCGGGGGGCAAACAATGAGCAGTTCTTC. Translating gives CASSHERGANNEQFF.

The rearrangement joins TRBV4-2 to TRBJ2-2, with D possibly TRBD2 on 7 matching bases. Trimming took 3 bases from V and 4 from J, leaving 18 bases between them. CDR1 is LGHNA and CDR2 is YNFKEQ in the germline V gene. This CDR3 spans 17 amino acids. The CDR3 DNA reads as TGTGCCAGCAGCCAGGCGAGGGGGGGGATAGGCACCGGGGAGCTGTTTTTT. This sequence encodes CASSQARGGIGTGELFF.

CDR3 sequence: CASSFSGITNQPQHF. For the CDR3, the DNA is TGTGCCAGCAGTTTTTCGGGGATAACCAATCAGCCCCAGCATTTT. This rearrangement joins TRBV28 to TRBJ1-5; D not resolved. This CDR3 has 15 amino acids. The germline V gene encodes CDR1 MDHEN and CDR2 SYDVKM. The germline V and J ends were trimmed by 3 bases and 3 bases, with 12 bases remaining between them.

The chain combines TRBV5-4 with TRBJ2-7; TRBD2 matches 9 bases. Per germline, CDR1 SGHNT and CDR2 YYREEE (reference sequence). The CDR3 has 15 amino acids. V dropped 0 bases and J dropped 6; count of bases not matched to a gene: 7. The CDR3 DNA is TGTGCCAGCAGCTTGGTGGCGGGAGGGCCATTCGAGCAGTACTTC. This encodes CASSLVAGGPFEQYF.

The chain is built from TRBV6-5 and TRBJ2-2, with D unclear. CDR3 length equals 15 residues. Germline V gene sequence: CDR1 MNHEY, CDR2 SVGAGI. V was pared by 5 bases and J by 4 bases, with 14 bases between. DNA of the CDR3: TGTGCCAGCAGTACCAGTGCGGTTATCACCGGGGAGCTGTTTTTT. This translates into CASSTSAVITGELFF.

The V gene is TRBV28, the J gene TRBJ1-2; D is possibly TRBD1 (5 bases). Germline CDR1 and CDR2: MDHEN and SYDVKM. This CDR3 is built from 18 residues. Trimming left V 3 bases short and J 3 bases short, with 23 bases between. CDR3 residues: CASSFFSAGTLGDYGYTF. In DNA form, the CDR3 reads TGTGCCAGCAGTTTTTTCAGCGCGGGGACCTTAGGGGACTATGGCTACACCTTC.

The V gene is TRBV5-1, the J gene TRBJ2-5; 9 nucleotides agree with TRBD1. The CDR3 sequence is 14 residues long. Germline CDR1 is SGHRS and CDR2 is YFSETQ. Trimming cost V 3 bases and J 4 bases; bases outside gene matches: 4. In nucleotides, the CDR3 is TGCGCCAGCAGCTCTCCGACAGGGGGAGAGACCCAGTACTTC. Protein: CASSSPTGGETQYF.

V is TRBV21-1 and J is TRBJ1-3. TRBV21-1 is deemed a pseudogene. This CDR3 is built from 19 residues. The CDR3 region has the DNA TGTGCCAGCAGCAAAGAGGTCAGGCAGTGGCCGGGGTCAGGAAACACCATATATTTT. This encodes CASSKEVRQWPGSGNTIYF.

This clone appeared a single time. The CDR3 region has the DNA TGTGCCAGCAGCCCTGGGGGAGACAGGGGGCTCTCTGGCTACACCTTC. Translating gives CASSPGGDRGLSGYTF. This chain joins TRBV5-4 and TRBJ1-2; 10 bases fit TRBD1. Per germline, CDR1 SGHNT and CDR2 YYREEE (reference sequence). This CDR3 region has 16 residues. With 4 bases clipped from V and 7 bases from J, the junction kept 13 bases outside the gene matches.

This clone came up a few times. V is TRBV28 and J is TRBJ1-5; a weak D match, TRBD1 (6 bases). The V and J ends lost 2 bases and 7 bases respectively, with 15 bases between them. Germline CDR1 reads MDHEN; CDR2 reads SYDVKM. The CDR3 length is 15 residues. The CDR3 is CASSLGGGGGQPQHF. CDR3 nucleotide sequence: TGTGCCAGCAGTTTAGGCGGGGGCGGGGGACAGCCCCAGCATTTT.

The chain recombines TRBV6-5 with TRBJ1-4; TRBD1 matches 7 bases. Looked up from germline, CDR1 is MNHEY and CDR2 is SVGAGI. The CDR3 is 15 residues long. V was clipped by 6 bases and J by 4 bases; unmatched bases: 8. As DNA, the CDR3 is TGTGCCAGCAGCTCGGGACAGTCGTATAATGAAAAACTGTTTTTT. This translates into CASSSGQSYNEKLFF.

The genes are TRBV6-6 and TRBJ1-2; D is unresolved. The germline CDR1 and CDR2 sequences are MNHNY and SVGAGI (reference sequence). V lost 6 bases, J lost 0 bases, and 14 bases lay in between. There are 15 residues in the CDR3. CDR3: CASRRRDITNYGYTF. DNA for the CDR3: TGTGCCAGCAGGCGGAGGGATATCACTAACTATGGCTACACCTTC.

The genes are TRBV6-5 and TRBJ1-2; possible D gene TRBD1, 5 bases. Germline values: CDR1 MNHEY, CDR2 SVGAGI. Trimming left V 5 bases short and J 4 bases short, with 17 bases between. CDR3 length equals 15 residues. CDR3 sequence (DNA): TGTGCCAGCAGTACCATCTCAGGGTGGATCTATGGCTACACCTTC. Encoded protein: CASSTISGWIYGYTF.

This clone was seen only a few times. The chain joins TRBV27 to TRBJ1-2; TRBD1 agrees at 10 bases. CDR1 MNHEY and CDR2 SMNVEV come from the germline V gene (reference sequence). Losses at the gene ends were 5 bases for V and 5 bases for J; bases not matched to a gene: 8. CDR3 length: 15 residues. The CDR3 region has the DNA TGTGCCAGCAGTACCTTCCGGGACAGGGGTTATGGCTACACCTTC. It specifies CASSTFRDRGYGYTF.

The chain's CDR3 is CASSSTYTGNTEAFF. The CDR3 nucleotides read TGTGCCAGCAGCTCGACGTATACAGGCAACACTGAAGCTTTCTTT. V usage is TRBV5-4 and J usage is TRBJ1-1, with TRBD1 as a possible D gene (5 bases). The CDR3 is 15 amino acids. The germline V gene encodes CDR1 SGHNT and CDR2 YYREEE (reference sequence). V lost 3 bases and J lost 2, with 14 bases in between.

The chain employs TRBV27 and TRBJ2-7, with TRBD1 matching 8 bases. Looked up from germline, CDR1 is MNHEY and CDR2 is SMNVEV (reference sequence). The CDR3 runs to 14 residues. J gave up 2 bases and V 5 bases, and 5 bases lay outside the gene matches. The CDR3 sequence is CASSLQGETYEQYF. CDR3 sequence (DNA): TGTGCCAGCAGTCTACAGGGGGAAACCTACGAGCAGTACTTC.

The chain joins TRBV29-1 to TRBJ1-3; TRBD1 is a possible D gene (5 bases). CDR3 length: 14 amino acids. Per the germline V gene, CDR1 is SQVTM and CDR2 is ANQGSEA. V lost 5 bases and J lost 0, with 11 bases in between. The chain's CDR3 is CSVLQARSGNTIYF. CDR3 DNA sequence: TGCAGCGTTCTACAGGCTCGCTCTGGAAACACCATATATTTT.

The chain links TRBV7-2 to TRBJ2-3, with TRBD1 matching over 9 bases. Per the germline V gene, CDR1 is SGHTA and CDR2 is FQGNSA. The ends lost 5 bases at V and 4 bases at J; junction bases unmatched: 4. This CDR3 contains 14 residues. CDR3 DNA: TGTGCCAGCAGCCCGGACAGGGGAGCAGATACGCAGTATTTT. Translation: CASSPDRGADTQYF.

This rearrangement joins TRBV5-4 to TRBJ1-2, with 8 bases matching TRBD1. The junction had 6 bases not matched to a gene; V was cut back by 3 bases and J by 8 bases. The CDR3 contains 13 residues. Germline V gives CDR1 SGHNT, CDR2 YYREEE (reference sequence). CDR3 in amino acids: CASSSRGQGGYTF. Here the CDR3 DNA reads TGTGCCAGCAGCTCCAGGGGGCAAGGCGGCTACACCTTC.

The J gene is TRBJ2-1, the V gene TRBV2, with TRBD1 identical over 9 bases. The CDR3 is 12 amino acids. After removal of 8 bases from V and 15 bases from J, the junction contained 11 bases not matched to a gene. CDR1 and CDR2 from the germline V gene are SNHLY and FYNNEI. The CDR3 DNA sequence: TGTGCCAGCTTATCAAGGCTGGGACAGGGGTTCTTC. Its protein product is CASLSRLGQGFF.

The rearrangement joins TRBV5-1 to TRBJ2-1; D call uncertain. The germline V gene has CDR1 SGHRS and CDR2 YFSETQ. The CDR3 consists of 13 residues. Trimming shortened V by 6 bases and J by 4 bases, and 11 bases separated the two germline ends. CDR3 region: CASTPPGYNEQFF. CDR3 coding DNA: TGCGCCAGCACTCCTCCCGGGTACAATGAGCAGTTCTTC.

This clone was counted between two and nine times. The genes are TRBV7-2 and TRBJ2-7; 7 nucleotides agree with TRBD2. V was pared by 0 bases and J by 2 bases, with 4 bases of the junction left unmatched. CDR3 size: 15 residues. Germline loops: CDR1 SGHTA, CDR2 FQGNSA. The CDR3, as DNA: TGTGCCAGCAGCTTAGCCAGCGGGGAAACCTACGAGCAGTACTTC. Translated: CASSLASGETYEQYF.

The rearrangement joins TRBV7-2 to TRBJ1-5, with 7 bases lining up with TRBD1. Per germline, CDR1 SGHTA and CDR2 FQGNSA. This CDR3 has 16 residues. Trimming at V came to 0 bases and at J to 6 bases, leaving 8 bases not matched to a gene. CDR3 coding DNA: TGTGCCAGCAGCTTAGCGGCGGGAGGGGGCGGTCAGCCCCAGCATTTT. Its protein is CASSLAAGGGGQPQHF. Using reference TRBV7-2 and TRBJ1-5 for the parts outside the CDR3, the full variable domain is GAGVSQSPSNKVTEKGKDVELRCDPISGHTALYWYRQSLGQGLEFLIYFQGNSAPDKSGLPSDRFSAERTGGSVSTLTIQRTQQEDSAVYLCASSLAAGGGGQPQHFGDGTRLSIL.

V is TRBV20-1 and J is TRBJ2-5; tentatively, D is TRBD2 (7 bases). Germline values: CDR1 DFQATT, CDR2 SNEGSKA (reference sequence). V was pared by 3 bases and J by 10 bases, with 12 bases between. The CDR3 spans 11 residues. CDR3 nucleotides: TGCAGTGCTAGGCAAGGGGGGGACCAGTACTTC. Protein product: CSARQGGDQYF.

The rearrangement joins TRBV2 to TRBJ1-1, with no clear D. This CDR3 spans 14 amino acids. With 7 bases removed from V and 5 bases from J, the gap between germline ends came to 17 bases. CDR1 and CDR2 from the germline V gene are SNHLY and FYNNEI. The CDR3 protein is CASTPRGGRTEAFF. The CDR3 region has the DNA TGTGCCAGCACTCCCCGGGGAGGGAGGACTGAAGCTTTCTTT.